The 15 T cell receptor beta chains below come from one sample, sequenced in a study of OX40 agonist ivuxolimab in advanced cancers. The library was built by means of the immunoSEQ multiplex PCR assay. TCRdb took over this immuneACCESS table, retaining in-frame rearrangements with V and J assigned. Such tables are incomplete; in checked studies, under half of the missing clones stem from an unresolved V gene, and the remainder is unexplained. Across this sample there are roughly 62,000 clones, with 65% to 90% seen only once. The ten largest clones represent roughly 0.88% of the sample. Sequencing was performed on CD4+ or CD8+ T cells sorted from blood, taken in a trial of the OX40 agonist ivuxolimab. These receptors came from an adult with an advanced solid tumor such as melanoma, head and neck, liver or kidney cancer.

This sequence joins TRBV7-9 and TRBJ2-3; TRBD2 agrees at 9 bases. CDR3 length: 15 amino acids. Trimming cost V 2 bases and J 1 base; bases outside gene matches: 1. Per the germline V gene, CDR1 is SEHNR and CDR2 is FQNEAQ (reference sequence). CDR3 sequence: CASSLRTSGTDTQYF. The CDR3 DNA reads as TGTGCCAGCAGCTTAAGGACTAGCGGCACAGATACGCAGTATTTT.

The chain links TRBV6-6 to TRBJ1-2, with 7 bases lining up with TRBD1. In germline, CDR1 is MNHNY, CDR2 SVGAGI (reference sequence). The V segment lost 3 bases and the J segment 7 bases; nucleotides outside the gene matches: 11. CDR3 length equals 15 residues. The DNA for the CDR3 is TGTGCCAGCAGTTATAGCAGGGGGTCTGAAGGTGGCTACACCTTC. Encoded protein: CASSYSRGSEGGYTF.

This sequence joins TRBV29-1 and TRBJ2-1, with D perhaps matching TRBD1 (6 bases). The CDR3 covers 12 residues. Trimming took 7 bases from V and 6 from J, leaving 13 bases between them. Germline CDR1 reads SQVTM; CDR2 reads ANQGSEA. CDR3 coding DNA: TGCAGCGCAACAGGGTTCCGCAATGAGCAGTTCTTC. It encodes CSATGFRNEQFF.

This chain uses TRBV18 with TRBJ1-4, with a weak D call TRBD1 (5 bases). The CDR3 has 14 amino acids. Germline V gene data show CDR1 as KGHSH and CDR2 as LQKENI. Trimming cost V 3 bases and J 2 bases, with 7 bases left between them. CDR3 DNA: TGTGCCAGCTCACCGACAGTTACTAATGAAAAACTGTTTTTT. It specifies CASSPTVTNEKLFF.

The chain combines TRBV5-1 with TRBJ2-3; D is uncertain. V lost 1 base, J lost 1 base, and 7 bases lay in between. In germline, CDR1 is SGHRS, CDR2 YFSETQ. The CDR3 extends over 14 amino acids. The CDR3 sequence is CASSLRSGTDTQYF. The DNA for the CDR3 is TGCGCCAGCAGCTTGCGTAGTGGCACAGATACGCAGTATTTT.

V gene TRBV6-5 combines with J gene TRBJ1-5, with D possibly matching TRBD1 (5 bases). V was trimmed by 5 bases and J by 6 bases, leaving 11 bases between them. Per germline, CDR1 MNHEY and CDR2 SVGAGI. There are 13 residues in the CDR3. CDR3 sequence (DNA): TGTGCCAGCAGTACGCGGGACCGTCAGCCCCAGCATTTT. It codes for CASSTRDRQPQHF.

V is TRBV25-1 and J is TRBJ2-7, with D tentatively TRBD1 (5 bases). CDR3 length: 14 residues. Germline CDR1 MGHDK, CDR2 SYGVNS. V lost 3 bases and J lost 1, with 10 bases in between. CDR3 in DNA: TGTGCCAGCAGTGATTTTCAGGGATCCTACGAGCAGTACTTC. Its translation is CASSDFQGSYEQYF.

The chain links TRBV27 to TRBJ2-1; D possibly corresponds to TRBD2 (5 bases). With 2 bases removed from V and 2 bases from J, the gap between germline ends came to 7 bases. The length of the CDR3 is 14 residues. The germline V gene has CDR1 MNHEY and CDR2 SMNVEV (reference sequence). CDR3 nucleotide sequence: TGTGCCAGCAGTTTACAACTAGCCTACAATGAGCAGTTCTTC. It encodes CASSLQLAYNEQFF.

The rearrangement joins TRBV6-1 to TRBJ2-7, with D possibly called TRBD1 or TRBD2 (5 bases each). CDR1 and CDR2 from the germline V gene are MNHNS and SASEGT. The CDR3 sequence is 15 residues long. V lost 0 bases and J 6 bases, leaving 15 bases between the germline ends. CDR3 loop: CASSEARQGGGEQYF. CDR3 in DNA: TGTGCCAGCAGTGAAGCCAGGCAGGGTGGGGGCGAGCAGTACTTC.

The chain combines TRBV6-1 with TRBJ2-1; D is unresolved. From germline, CDR1 is MNHNS and CDR2 SASEGT. The V end lost 1 base, the J end lost 7 bases, and 8 bases lay between the germline ends. This CDR3 comprises 13 residues. The DNA for the CDR3 is TGTGCCAGCAGTGAAGTAGTCACAAATGAGCAGTTCTTC. It yields the protein CASSEVVTNEQFF.

The rearrangement joins TRBV27 to TRBJ1-1; D is unclear. Germline V gene sequence: CDR1 MNHEY, CDR2 SMNVEV (reference sequence). V was shortened by 5 bases and J by 2 bases, with 12 bases between the two germline ends. This CDR3 contains 14 residues. The CDR3 spells CASSRSQSNTEAFF. The CDR3 DNA follows: TGTGCCAGCAGTAGATCACAGTCCAACACTGAAGCTTTCTTT.

The chain carries TRBV10-2 and TRBJ2-6, with TRBD1 as a possible D gene (6 bases). The V gene's germline CDR1 is WSHSY and CDR2 SAAADI. This CDR3 is built from 17 residues. V shed 3 bases and J shed 0 bases, with 12 bases lying between them. The CDR3 region is CASSDTGPYSGANVLTF. In DNA, the CDR3 is TGCGCCAGCAGTGATACAGGGCCCTACTCTGGGGCCAACGTCCTGACTTTC.

The rearrangement links TRBV2 to TRBJ1-5; D unresolved. The V end was cut by 5 bases, the J end by 0 bases, with 17 bases between. The V gene's germline CDR1 is SNHLY and CDR2 FYNNEI. CDR3 length: 17 residues. The DNA of the CDR3 is TGTGCCAGCAGTTCTAGGGCAGGAAACCATAGCAATCAGCCCCAGCATTTT. Protein: CASSSRAGNHSNQPQHF.

V gene TRBV12-5 combines with J gene TRBJ2-5; D is unresolved. This CDR3 spans 13 amino acids. V was trimmed by 2 bases and J by 5 bases, leaving 9 bases between them. Per germline, CDR1 LGHNT and CDR2 FRNRAP. This CDR3 is CASGLPPVETQYF. The CDR3 region has the DNA TGTGCTAGTGGTTTGCCCCCCGTGGAGACCCAGTACTTC.

V is TRBV4-1 and J is TRBJ1-1; D gene unclear. CDR3 length equals 14 residues. The germline V and J ends were trimmed by 1 base and 3 bases, with 9 bases remaining between them. The germline gives CDR1 MGHRA, CDR2 YSYEKL. The CDR3 loop reads CASSQALGDTEAFF. The CDR3 DNA follows: TGCGCCAGCAGCCAAGCGTTGGGTGACACTGAAGCTTTCTTT.